This TCR beta chain emerged from a study of chemoradiotherapy in HPV16-positive cancers. Sequenced by immunoSEQ multiplex PCR; TCRdb stores in-frame clones only, minus some. Among a few thousand clones listed, 70% to 90% were seen once. Remarks on this clone: Its target is not known.

The CDR3 spans 13 residues. Germline V gene lookup returns CDR1 WSHSY and CDR2 SAAADI. The J segment lost 5 bases and the V segment lost 8 bases, leaving 9 bases of the junction unmatched. Points from the study as a whole: HPV-specific T cells were functionally defined from only two HPV16-positive patients. HPV-responsive T-cell expansion during chemoradiotherapy was linked to improved recurrence-free survival in HPV16-positive patients.

Over chemoradiotherapy, repertoires were sampled more than once. The input for sequencing was tumor tissue, taken from a patient who underwent chemoradiotherapy. This TCR was sampled from a human donor with HPV-associated anogenital cancer. The chain joins TRBV10-2 to TRBJ2-7; 7 bases fit TRBD2. The CDR3 region has the DNA TGCGCCAGCTCAGCGGGATGGGGCGACGAGCAGTACTTC. It encodes CASSAGWGDEQYF.